This entry is about one TCR beta chain. The sample comes from a study of blood T cell repertoires in COVID-19. Looking at the study overall: PBMCs, B-cell-depleted T cells, or T cells provided the cDNA or gDNA that made up the material.

Trimming cost V 4 bases and J 0 bases, with 8 bases left between them. CDR1 and CDR2 from the germline V gene are SGHRS and YFSETQ. The CDR3 spans 14 residues. Assay: immunoSEQ multiplex PCR; the TCRdb copy retains only in-frame clones and omits some. The table includes roughly 300,000 clones, 75% to 95% detected once. Seattle patients were enrolled during active infection and followed longitudinally. This receptor was obtained from a woman aged 25 to 39 with COVID-19, enrolled during active disease. Sequenced: peripheral blood. The chain carries TRBV5-1 and TRBJ2-1; perhaps TRBD2 as D (5 bases). CDR3 residues: CASSTGFSYNEQFF. As DNA, the CDR3 is TGCGCCAGCAGCACGGGATTCTCCTACAATGAGCAGTTCTTC.